This note documents a single T cell receptor beta chain sequence. Its cognate antigen is unknown. These data are taken from a study of cytomegalovirus exposure and HLA in healthy donors. General study results and limits: In an earlier analysis, productive rearrangement rates for most beta V segments clustered near 87% or 30%.

60 Vbeta and 13 Jbeta primers were used in PCR. In the study's own analysis: The authors later counted roughly 87 million unique TCR beta chains, some 11 million of them shared. Data came from immunoSEQ multiplex PCR; TCRdb stores just in-frame clones and leaves some out. V and J calls and clone size are as listed in that table; D and trimming were resolved from the DNA. The sample has around 170,000 clones, around 85% seen once. Germline CDR1 is SEHNR and CDR2 is FQNEAQ (reference sequence). V was pared by 2 bases and J by 5 bases, with 4 bases of the junction left unmatched. The CDR3 extends over 14 amino acids.

This chain uses TRBV7-9 with TRBJ2-7; 9 nucleotides line up with TRBD1. The receptor's source is a man aged 50 to 59 in good health and CMV-seropositive. Material for sequencing was PBMCs. The DNA of the CDR3 is TGTGCCAGCAGCTTATGGGACAGGGCCCACGAGCAGTACTTC. Translated: CASSLWDRAHEQYF.